The 18 T cell receptor beta chains below were found in one sample sequenced in a study of cytomegalovirus exposure and HLA in healthy donors (dated by TCRdb to the late 2010s). Library method: the immunoSEQ multiplex PCR assay. For the multiplex PCR, a mixture combining 60 forward primers for TCR Vbeta segments and 13 reverse primers for TCR Jbeta segments was used. In its TCRdb copy, this immuneACCESS table keeps in-frame sequences only and misses some clones. Where compared with another copy, unresolved V genes explain less than half of these, and the others have no known cause. The sample data list 110,000 to 150,000 clones, and around 75% of these were observed just once. Clones ranked in the top ten supply about 1.3% of the sample. The specimen sequenced was PBMCs. The receptors here all came from a female donor in good health and CMV-seronegative.

V is TRBV19 and J is TRBJ2-7; 9 bases are a match to TRBD1. This CDR3 has 14 amino acids. Germline trimming cut 7 bases from V and 1 base from J; bases unmatched to any gene: 5. CDR1 and CDR2 from the germline V gene are LNHDA and SQIVND (reference sequence). The CDR3 loop reads CASTSTGGSYEQYF. The CDR3 region has the DNA TGTGCCAGTACCTCGACAGGGGGGTCCTACGAGCAGTACTTC. Filled out from reference TRBV19 and TRBJ2-7, the complete variable domain reads DGGITQSPKYLFRKEGQNVTLSCEQNLNHDAMYWYRQDPGQGLRLIYYSQIVNDFQKGDIAEGYSVSREKKESFPLTVTSAQKNPTAFYLCASTSTGGSYEQYFGPGTRLTVT.

This chain uses TRBV9 with TRBJ2-2; weak D call: TRBD2 (6 bases). Germline V lookup: CDR1 SGDLS, CDR2 YYNGEE. CDR3 length equals 12 residues. The V and J ends lost 5 bases and 6 bases respectively, with 8 bases between them. The CDR3 nucleotides read TGTGCCAGCAGGAGGAGGGCCGGGGAGCTGTTTTTT. Residues: CASRRRAGELFF.

The CDR3 DNA reads as TGTGCCAGCAGCTTGGTGGGGCGTACAGATACGCAGTATTTT. It codes for CASSLVGRTDTQYF. The chain carries TRBV5-6 and TRBJ2-3, with D possibly TRBD1 on 5 matching bases. The germline gives CDR1 SGHDT, CDR2 YYEEEE. The V end was cut by 0 bases, the J end by 3 bases, with 8 bases between. CDR3 size: 14 residues.

The CDR3 sequence: CASSGGGRANYEQYF. The CDR3 DNA is TGCGCCAGCAGCGGGGGCGGCAGGGCGAACTACGAGCAGTACTTC. The J gene is TRBJ2-7, the V gene TRBV4-1; possible D gene TRBD1, 6 bases. The germline V gene has CDR1 MGHRA and CDR2 YSYEKL. Trimming removed 5 bases from V and 3 bases from J, with 17 bases in between. This CDR3 is built from 15 residues.

A word on this clone: Other DNA variants within this sample encode the same CDR3. The chain employs TRBV7-9 and TRBJ2-1, with TRBD2 matching 11 bases. J gave up 4 bases and V 5 bases, and 4 bases lay outside the gene matches. Germline V gives CDR1 SEHNR, CDR2 FQNEAQ (reference sequence). CDR3 length equals 15 residues. For the CDR3, the DNA is TGTGCCAGCAGCCCCGGGACTAGCGGTTACAATGAGCAGTTCTTC. Its translation: CASSPGTSGYNEQFF.

The V and J genes are TRBV4-1 and TRBJ2-2, with 8 bases fitting TRBD2. The CDR3 has 16 amino acids. Unmatched junction bases numbered 7, after V lost 1 base and J lost 6 bases. Germline values: CDR1 MGHRA, CDR2 YSYEKL. CDR3 sequence: CASSQVWSAGAGELFF. The DNA for the CDR3 is TGCGCCAGCAGCCAAGTTTGGTCAGCGGGAGCCGGGGAGCTGTTTTTT.

The chain carries TRBV14 and TRBJ2-7; 7 bases are shared with TRBD2. V lost 4 bases to trimming and J lost 9 bases; unmatched junction nucleotides: 12. The CDR3 has 14 amino acids. The germline V gene has CDR1 SGHDN and CDR2 FVKESK. The CDR3, as DNA: TGTGCCAGCAGCCCCGGGACTACCGCCGGCGGGCAGTACTTC. It translates to CASSPGTTAGGQYF. Variable domain in full (rest from reference TRBV14 and TRBJ2-7): EAGVTQFPSHSVIEKGQTVTLRCDPISGHDNLYWYRRVMGKEIKFLLHFVKESKQDESGMPNNRFLAERTGGTYSTLKVQPAELEDSGVYFCASSPGTTAGGQYFGPGTRLTVT.

The rearrangement links TRBV19 to TRBJ1-2; TRBD1 matches 8 bases. V trimming: 3 bases; J trimming: 0 bases; junction bases outside the gene matches: 3. CDR3 length: 15 amino acids. The germline V gene encodes CDR1 LNHDA and CDR2 SQIVND (reference sequence). CDR3 in DNA: TGTGCCAGTAGTATCGGACAGGGTGCTAACTATGGCTACACCTTC. Its protein product is CASSIGQGANYGYTF.

The chain is built from TRBV7-2 and TRBJ2-2; no firm D call. Trimming left V 5 bases short and J 7 bases short, with 8 bases between. The CDR3 contains 12 residues. The germline CDR1 and CDR2 sequences are SGHTA and FQGNSA. The CDR3: CASSSFYGELFF. Written as DNA, the CDR3 is TGTGCCAGCAGCAGCTTCTACGGGGAGCTGTTTTTT.

The V call is TRBV7-9, the J call TRBJ1-4; perhaps TRBD1 as D (6 bases). The V gene lost 7 bases and the J gene lost 3 bases, with 15 bases spanning the gap. Germline CDR1 and CDR2: SEHNR and FQNEAQ (reference sequence). The length of the CDR3 is 15 residues. The CDR3 region is CASTLRGAANEKLFF. The CDR3 DNA sequence: TGTGCCAGCACCCTTCGGGGGGCAGCTAATGAAAAACTGTTTTTT.

This chain connects TRBV28 to TRBJ2-1, with D possibly being TRBD2 (6 bases). The germline V and J ends were trimmed by 2 bases and 7 bases, with 21 bases remaining between them. Germline V gene lookup returns CDR1 MDHEN and CDR2 SYDVKM. The CDR3 loop spans 17 amino acids. CDR3 protein: CASSLPRGAGSGNEQFF. CDR3 nucleotides: TGTGCCAGCAGTTTACCCCGAGGGGCCGGGAGTGGGAATGAGCAGTTCTTC.

This clone was detected only once. This rearrangement joins TRBV9 to TRBJ2-3; 8 bases are shared with TRBD2. The CDR3 is 15 residues long. The J segment lost 6 bases and the V segment lost 4 bases, leaving 10 bases of the junction unmatched. Germline CDR1 is SGDLS and CDR2 is YYNGEE. In DNA form, the CDR3 reads TGTGCCAGCAGCCTGGGGGGACTAGGACTCGATACGCAGTATTTT. Translated, it gives CASSLGGLGLDTQYF.

The chain employs TRBV5-1 and TRBJ2-7; D is undetermined. From germline, CDR1 is SGHRS and CDR2 YFSETQ. Trimming cost V 3 bases and J 5 bases, with 12 bases left between them. This CDR3 is 13 amino acids long. The DNA for the CDR3 is TGCGCCAGCAGCTATTACAAGGCGGACGAGCAGTACTTC. It is translated as CASSYYKADEQYF.

This clone was counted a few times. The chain recombines TRBV2 with TRBJ2-1; the match to TRBD2 covers 11 bases. The V and J ends lost 2 bases and 8 bases, in that order; junction bases with no gene match: 8. Germline V CDR1 and CDR2: SNHLY, FYNNEI. This CDR3 region has 16 residues. The CDR3 reads CASSERFSGRDDEQFF. DNA for the CDR3: TGTGCCAGCAGTGAACGGTTTAGCGGGAGGGACGATGAGCAGTTCTTC.

This chain links TRBV28 with TRBJ1-2; possibly TRBD1 for D (6 bases). The CDR3 spans 13 residues. Germline loops: CDR1 MDHEN, CDR2 SYDVKM. Trimming shortened V by 6 bases and J by 7 bases, and 15 bases separated the two germline ends. This CDR3 reads CASRIQGVGGYTF. In DNA, the CDR3 is TGTGCCAGCAGAATACAGGGAGTAGGTGGCTACACCTTC.

The V call is TRBV14, the J call TRBJ2-1; TRBD2 is a possible D gene (7 bases). Trimming cost V 4 bases and J 5 bases, with 15 bases left between them. CDR1 is SGHDN and CDR2 is FVKESK in the germline V gene. The CDR3 is 15 residues long. The CDR3, as DNA: TGTGCCAGCAGCCCGGGGGGCGGGACTAACAATGAGCAGTTCTTC. Translating gives CASSPGGGTNNEQFF.

V gene TRBV2 combines with J gene TRBJ1-1; 8 nucleotides line up with TRBD1. After removal of 7 bases from V and 1 base from J, the junction contained 2 bases not matched to a gene. The CDR3 loop spans 13 amino acids. CDR1 and CDR2 from the germline V gene are SNHLY and FYNNEI. CDR3 in DNA: TGTGCCAGCACTGGGACAGGGAACACTGAAGCTTTCTTT. Residues: CASTGTGNTEAFF.

Here the CDR3 DNA reads TGCGCCAGCAGCCGGGACAGCTTTAATGAAAAACTGTTTTTT. Residues: CASSRDSFNEKLFF. The J gene is TRBJ1-4, the V gene TRBV4-1, with 7 bases aligning to TRBD1. CDR3 length equals 14 residues. With 4 bases clipped from V and 4 bases from J, the junction kept 3 bases outside the gene matches. CDR1 MGHRA and CDR2 YSYEKL come from the germline V gene.